This T cell receptor beta chain is drawn from a study of blood T cell repertoires in COVID-19. Study as a whole: Donors in the United States, Italy and Spain gave samples during acute or convalescent COVID-19. T cells, B-cell-depleted T cells, or PBMCs provided the cDNA or gDNA that served as material.

The germline V gene encodes CDR1 MNHEY and CDR2 SVGAGI. This CDR3 spans 14 amino acids. Losses at the gene ends were 10 bases for V and 4 bases for J; bases not matched to a gene: 11. As processed by the authors: Amplification from reference gene primers served as the basis for estimated nucleated cell counts. The data were produced by immunoSEQ multiplex PCR, yet TCRdb's version contains in-frame clones alone and is incomplete. The DNA gave D and trimming, while V, J and clone size come from that table. This table holds a few hundred thousand clones, around 89% found once. The rearrangement links TRBV6-5 to TRBJ1-2, with 8 positions matching TRBD1. The TCR originated in a man aged 25-40 years with acute or convalescent COVID-19. The sequencing input was peripheral blood. The CDR3 sequence: CATTRGGQGYGYTF. The CDR3, as DNA: TGTGCCACCACGAGGGGAGGACAGGGCTATGGCTACACCTTC.